A selection of T cell receptor beta chains follows, all from one sample in a study of blood T cell repertoires in COVID-19. The repertoire was sequenced with immunoSEQ multiplex PCR; TCRdb's copy has only in-frame clones and lacks some. The sample lists about 56,000 clones; 89% were seen once. Sequencing was performed on peripheral blood. These receptors all come from a woman in her sixties with COVID-19, enrolled during active disease. Both conserved end residues are part of each CDR3. D genes are given only for firm matches. Clone sizes are given selectively: once, few, many, or a class where the clone is expanded.

v_call,j_call,d_call,clone_size,cdr3_nt,cdr3_aa
TRBV7-2,TRBJ2-7,.,.,TGTGCCAGCAGCTTAGTGGCGGGAAGTGACGAGCAGTACTTC,CASSLVAGSDEQYF
TRBV21-1,TRBJ2-5,.,.,TGTGCCAGCAGCACAAGGTCTAGCGGGGTACAAGAGACCCAGTACTTC,CASSTRSSGVQETQYF
TRBV4-3,TRBJ1-1,.,many,TGCGCCAGCAGCCAAGCCCCGACAGTCAGGACTGAAGCTTTCTTT,CASSQAPTVRTEAFF
TRBV15,TRBJ2-3,TRBD2,.,TGTGCCACCAGTGTAGCGGGGGTCACAGATACGCAGTATTTT,CATSVAGVTDTQYF
TRBV7-2,TRBJ2-5,.,.,TGTGCCAGCAGCACCGGGCGGGCCCAAGAGACCCAGTACTTC,CASSTGRAQETQYF
TRBV19,TRBJ2-1,TRBD1,.,TGTGCCAGTAGTGCGGGACAGGTCCTCTACAATGAGCAGTTCTTC,CASSAGQVLYNEQFF
TRBV7-2,TRBJ2-1,TRBD1,.,TGTGCCAGCAGCTTGGGACAGGGATCTTACAATGAGCAGTTCTTC,CASSLGQGSYNEQFF
TRBV9,TRBJ2-7,.,.,TGTGCCAGCAGCGTAGGACATGGCTCGCCCTACGAGCAGTACTTC,CASSVGHGSPYEQYF
TRBV7-2,TRBJ2-3,TRBD2,.,TGTGCCAGCAGCTTCGGCGGGGGGGTGACAGATACGCAGTATTTT,CASSFGGGVTDTQYF
TRBV28,TRBJ1-1,.,.,TGTGCCAGCAGTTTAGGTATTCGGGGGGTTCCTGAAGCTTTCTTT,CASSLGIRGVPEAFF